Listed below are T cell receptor beta chains from one sample, sequenced in a study of CD8 T cells in Susac syndrome. TCRdb re-derived calls from the immunoSEQ multiplex PCR reads in MiXCR, one entry per CDR3 protein. The data contain 110,000 or so distinct CDR3 sequences, roughly 92% of them singletons. Source material: CD8+ T cells from PBMCs. All receptors come from a human donor in good health. Both conserved end residues are part of each CDR3. A D gene is named only where the DNA matches it firmly.

NA | TRBV14 | CASSPGPAQFF
NA | TRBV6-5 | CASKGGGTEAFF
NA | TRBV15 | CATRTYTEFSGANVLTF
NA | TRBV30 | CAWSRQGGFYEQYF
NA | TRBV30 | CAWSALRGASLNTEAFF
TRBD1 | TRBV29-1 | CSYPGQGTDTQYF
NA | TRBV9 | CASSVLDSSYEQYF
NA | TRBV6-1 | CASSFETDYYGYTF
NA | TRBV7-2 | CASSLGTAFLSGNTIYF
NA | TRBV5-5 | CASSLYWSNEQFF
TRBD1 | TRBV9 | CASSGSRTGEGSQYF
TRBD1 | TRBV20-1 | CSARDSTGANTGELFF
NA | TRBV5-1 | CASSLEMGRGSYNEQFF
NA | TRBV19 | CASISSSRAVQPQHF
TRBD2 | TRBV25-1 | CASSASAGAPYEQFF
TRBD1 | TRBV5-1 | CASSFEDRDQETQYF
NA | TRBV2 | CASSGEGLAYEQYF
TRBD2 | TRBV5-1 | CASSFSGLAGGETQYF
NA | TRBV7-2 | CASSLAPEQFF